Each of the 25 T cell receptor beta chains below was sequenced from the same sample in a study of shared clonotypes between healthy human individuals. The data were produced by immunoSEQ multiplex PCR, yet TCRdb's version contains in-frame clones alone and is incomplete. The sample has about 730,000 clones, 72% seen once; the top ten hold about 1.8%. Source material: memory CD4+ T cells sorted from blood. This sample's subset: CD45RA-negative fraction. All receptors come from a woman younger than 45 in good health.

The table lists this clone with a count of one. V gene TRBV28 combines with J gene TRBJ1-2; 11 nucleotides align to TRBD1. Germline V gene data show CDR1 as MDHEN and CDR2 as SYDVKM. The CDR3 length is 16 residues. J lost 4 bases, V lost 6 bases, and 10 bases had no gene match. In nucleotides, the CDR3 is TGTGCCAGCAGCGAAAAGGGGGACAGGGGGGCCTATGGCTACACCTTC. It is translated as CASSEKGDRGAYGYTF.

This clone has only a few counts. The chain employs TRBV28 and TRBJ1-2; 7 bases are a match to TRBD1. The J segment lost 3 bases and the V segment lost 4 bases, leaving 8 bases of the junction unmatched. Germline values: CDR1 MDHEN, CDR2 SYDVKM. The CDR3 is 15 residues long. For the CDR3, the DNA is TGTGCCAGCAGTTCCGATGGGACAGCAGACTATGGCTACACCTTC. Amino acids: CASSSDGTADYGYTF.

The sample holds one count of this clone. The same CDR3 also results from other DNA sequences found in this sample. V and J are TRBV5-1 and TRBJ2-1; no reliable D call. The germline V gene has CDR1 SGHRS and CDR2 YFSETQ. Trimming shortened V by 0 bases and J by 7 bases, and 8 bases separated the two germline ends. CDR3 size: 13 residues. In DNA, the CDR3 is TGCGCCAGCAGCTTGGTCGTTCGTAATGAGCAGTTCTTC. As protein: CASSLVVRNEQFF.

This chain links TRBV11-2 with TRBJ1-2; no firm D call. Between the trimmed V and J ends, which lost 5 bases and 3 bases, there was a span of 10 bases. The CDR3 totals 13 residues. CDR1 and CDR2 (germline): SGHAT, FQNNGV. The CDR3 bases are TGTGCCAGCAGCCGCTATGGGGACTATGGCTACACCTTC. It yields the protein CASSRYGDYGYTF.

This sequence joins TRBV7-6 and TRBJ2-1; TRBD2 is a possible D gene (6 bases). CDR1 is SGHVS, CDR2 FNYEAQ, per germline. The CDR3 runs 16 residues. Trimming stripped 4 bases from V and 0 bases from J, with 13 bases between. The DNA for the CDR3 is TGTGCCAGCAGCTCTGCACTAGCCTCCTCCTACAATGAGCAGTTCTTC. Protein sequence: CASSSALASSYNEQFF.

The chain joins TRBV11-2 to TRBJ2-2; D might be TRBD2 (6 bases). CDR3 length equals 16 residues. CDR1 is SGHAT, CDR2 FQNNGV, per germline. Trimming removed 4 bases from V and 0 bases from J, with 12 bases in between. The CDR3 DNA reads as TGTGCCAGCAGCTGGGAACTAGCCGCGAACACCGGGGAGCTGTTTTTT. It translates to CASSWELAANTGELFF.

CDR3 bases: TGTGCCAGTACTATCGGGCCCCCCGCGGGGAATCAGCCCCAGCATTTT. Translated: CASTIGPPAGNQPQHF. The V and J genes are TRBV19 and TRBJ1-5; the D is unclear. CDR1 LNHDA and CDR2 SQIVND come from the germline V gene (reference sequence). The CDR3 covers 16 residues. V lost 7 bases, J lost 4 bases, and 20 bases lay in between.

For the CDR3, the DNA is TGTGCCAGCAGTTCTCAGGGGTCGGGCTACACCTTC. Translating it yields CASSSQGSGYTF. V and J are TRBV27 and TRBJ1-2; D is perhaps TRBD1 (6 bases). The V and J ends lost 4 bases and 8 bases respectively, with 11 bases between them. Germline CDR1 and CDR2: MNHEY and SMNVEV (reference sequence). CDR3 length: 12 residues.

This chain connects TRBV4-1 to TRBJ1-5, with TRBD1 identical over 9 bases. The CDR3 loop spans 17 amino acids. Germline V gene sequence: CDR1 MGHRA, CDR2 YSYEKL. V shed 2 bases, J shed 2 bases, and the junction held 7 bases outside the gene matches. CDR3 region: CASSQQNTGGGNQPQHF. The CDR3 DNA reads as TGCGCCAGCAGCCAACAAAACACAGGGGGCGGCAATCAGCCCCAGCATTTT.

This chain uses TRBV6-5 with TRBJ2-3; unclear D gene. Trimming took 10 bases from V and 3 from J, leaving 14 bases between them. CDR1 MNHEY and CDR2 SVGAGI come from the germline V gene. This CDR3 comprises 13 residues. The CDR3: CAITRDETDTQYF. For the CDR3, the DNA is TGTGCCATCACGAGAGATGAGACAGATACGCAGTATTTT.

The chain joins TRBV5-8 to TRBJ2-2; the D gene could be TRBD1 or TRBD2 (5 bases each). The CDR3 contains 15 residues. V was clipped by 6 bases and J by 6 bases, with 18 bases between them. Looked up from germline, CDR1 is SGHTS and CDR2 is YDEGEE. As DNA, the CDR3 is TGTGCCAGCACCCAAATAGGGACCAAGTCCGGGGAGCTGTTTTTT. Protein sequence: CASTQIGTKSGELFF.

The chain has TRBV28 and TRBJ1-3; no clear D gene. Germline CDR1 MDHEN, CDR2 SYDVKM. The CDR3 sequence is 12 residues long. Trimming took off 5 bases at V and 8 bases at J, with 10 bases between the two ends. The CDR3 here is CASSTPGYTIYF. The DNA of the CDR3 is TGTGCCAGCAGTACACCTGGTTACACCATATATTTT.

The table lists this clone with many counts. The V call is TRBV6-5, the J call TRBJ1-5; D is uncertain. Germline lookup yields CDR1 MNHEY and CDR2 SVGAGI. Between the trimmed V and J ends, which lost 6 bases and 3 bases, there was a span of 9 bases. The CDR3 runs to 13 residues. The CDR3 nucleotides read TGTGCCAGCAGCCTTAGGAACAATCAGCCCCAGCATTTT. Amino acid sequence: CASSLRNNQPQHF.

V and J are TRBV18 and TRBJ2-2; D is unclear. Germline lookup yields CDR1 KGHSH and CDR2 LQKENI. This CDR3 comprises 16 residues. Trimming stripped 3 bases from V and 2 bases from J, with 13 bases between. The CDR3 sequence: CASSPDSTDNTGELFF. CDR3 DNA: TGTGCCAGCTCACCCGATTCGACGGATAACACCGGGGAGCTGTTTTTT.

The chain recombines TRBV5-1 with TRBJ2-7; 11 positions agree with TRBD1. Losses at the gene ends were 2 bases for V and 2 bases for J; bases not matched to a gene: 15. Germline CDR1 is SGHRS and CDR2 is YFSETQ. This CDR3 spans 19 amino acids. CDR3 coding DNA: TGCGCCAGCAGCTTTGGTGCCGGGACAGGGGGATCCTTCGCCTACGAGCAGTACTTC. It specifies CASSFGAGTGGSFAYEQYF.

J is TRBJ2-1 and V is TRBV6-5; the D is unclear. Germline V gene lookup returns CDR1 MNHEY and CDR2 SVGAGI. V gave up 6 bases and J gave up 10 bases, with 10 bases separating them. The CDR3 is 11 amino acids. The CDR3 here is CASSLGWEQFF. For the CDR3, the DNA is TGTGCCAGCAGCCTTGGGTGGGAGCAGTTCTTC.

The genes are TRBV27 and TRBJ2-2; D may be TRBD2 (6 bases). This CDR3 spans 15 amino acids. Germline lookup yields CDR1 MNHEY and CDR2 SMNVEV (reference sequence). The V end was cut by 3 bases, the J end by 6 bases, with 14 bases between. The CDR3 protein is CASSLNTGVPGELFF. For the CDR3, the DNA is TGTGCCAGCAGTTTGAACACGGGAGTCCCCGGGGAGCTGTTTTTT.

This clone has a handful of counts. The genes are TRBV6-1 and TRBJ2-1; D is unclear. The CDR3 is 14 amino acids. Trimming removed 1 base from V and 4 bases from J, with 8 bases in between. Per the germline V gene, CDR1 is MNHNS and CDR2 is SASEGT. In DNA form, the CDR3 reads TGTGCCAGCAGTGAAGGGACGGCTTACAATGAGCAGTTCTTC. The encoded protein is CASSEGTAYNEQFF.

The V call is TRBV7-6, the J call TRBJ2-3; D gene ambiguous. The V gene lost 3 bases and the J gene lost 3 bases, with 13 bases spanning the gap. The germline V gene has CDR1 SGHVS and CDR2 FNYEAQ. The CDR3 contains 15 residues. Here the CDR3 reads CASSLNQIGTDTQYF. DNA of the CDR3: TGTGCCAGCAGCTTGAACCAGATAGGGACAGATACGCAGTATTTT.

The V call is TRBV2, the J call TRBJ2-5, with 15 bases aligning to TRBD2. The CDR3 loop spans 18 amino acids. The V gene end was trimmed by 4 bases and the J gene end by 4 bases; junction bases not matched to a gene: 10. Germline V gene data show CDR1 as SNHLY and CDR2 as FYNNEI. CDR3 sequence (DNA): TGTGCCAGCAGTGTTGGAGGACTAGCGGGAGGGCGGGGAGAGACCCAGTACTTC. Protein sequence: CASSVGGLAGGRGETQYF.

This clone was counted at least ten times. V and J are TRBV7-2 and TRBJ2-7; tentatively, D is TRBD1 (5 bases). V lost 5 bases to trimming and J lost 3 bases, with 17 bases between them. CDR1 SGHTA and CDR2 FQGNSA come from the germline V gene. The CDR3 extends over 15 amino acids. The CDR3 spells CASSPRWGKGYEQYF. CDR3 in DNA: TGTGCCAGCAGCCCAAGATGGGGCAAGGGCTACGAGCAGTACTTC.

The chain couples TRBV19 to TRBJ1-1; TRBD1 matches 7 bases. J was trimmed by 5 bases and V by 3 bases; bases with no gene match: 9. Germline V gene sequence: CDR1 LNHDA, CDR2 SQIVND (reference sequence). This CDR3 has 15 amino acids. The CDR3 reads CASSILSGGSTEAFF. The CDR3 DNA reads as TGTGCCAGTAGTATTCTTTCAGGGGGGTCAACTGAAGCTTTCTTT.

The chain links TRBV7-9 to TRBJ2-1; D remains ambiguous. Germline CDR1 reads SEHNR; CDR2 reads FQNEAQ (reference sequence). Trimming cost V 3 bases and J 0 bases, with 9 bases left between them. This CDR3 has 15 amino acids. The CDR3 loop reads CASSFLGDSYNEQFF. DNA for the CDR3: TGTGCCAGCAGCTTCCTCGGCGACTCCTACAATGAGCAGTTCTTC.

The DNA for the CDR3 is TGTGCCAGCAATATTAATCAGGTCCCCGGTGAAGCTTTCTTT. Amino acids: CASNINQVPGEAFF. This chain connects TRBV6-1 to TRBJ1-1, with D uncertain. Germline lookup yields CDR1 MNHNS and CDR2 SASEGT. Trimming took off 7 bases at V and 7 bases at J, with 19 bases between the two ends. The CDR3 extends over 14 amino acids.

This clone was counted a few times. The CDR3 DNA is TGTGCCAGTAGTCCTAGGACTAGTTCTGGCCAAGAGACCCAGTACTTC. Protein product: CASSPRTSSGQETQYF. The chain couples TRBV19 to TRBJ2-5; 7 nucleotides match TRBD2. The CDR3 is 16 amino acids. V lost 5 bases, J lost 1 base, and 10 bases stayed unmatched. The V gene's germline CDR1 is LNHDA and CDR2 SQIVND (reference sequence).